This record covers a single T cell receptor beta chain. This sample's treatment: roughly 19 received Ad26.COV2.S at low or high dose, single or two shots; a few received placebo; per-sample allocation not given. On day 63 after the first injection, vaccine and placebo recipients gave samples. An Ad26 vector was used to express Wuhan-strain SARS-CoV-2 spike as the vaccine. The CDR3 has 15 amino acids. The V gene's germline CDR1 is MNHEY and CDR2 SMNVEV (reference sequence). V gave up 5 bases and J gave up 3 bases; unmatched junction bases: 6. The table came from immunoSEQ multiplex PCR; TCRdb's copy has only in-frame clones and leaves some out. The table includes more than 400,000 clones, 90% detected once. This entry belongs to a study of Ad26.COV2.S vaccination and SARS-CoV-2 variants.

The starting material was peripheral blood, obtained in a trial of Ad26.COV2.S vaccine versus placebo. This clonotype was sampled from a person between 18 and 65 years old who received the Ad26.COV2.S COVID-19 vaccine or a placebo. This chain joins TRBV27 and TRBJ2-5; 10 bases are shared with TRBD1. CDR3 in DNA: TGTGCCAGCAGTGGGACAGGGACAGGGGAAGAGACCCAGTACTTC. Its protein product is CASSGTGTGEETQYF.